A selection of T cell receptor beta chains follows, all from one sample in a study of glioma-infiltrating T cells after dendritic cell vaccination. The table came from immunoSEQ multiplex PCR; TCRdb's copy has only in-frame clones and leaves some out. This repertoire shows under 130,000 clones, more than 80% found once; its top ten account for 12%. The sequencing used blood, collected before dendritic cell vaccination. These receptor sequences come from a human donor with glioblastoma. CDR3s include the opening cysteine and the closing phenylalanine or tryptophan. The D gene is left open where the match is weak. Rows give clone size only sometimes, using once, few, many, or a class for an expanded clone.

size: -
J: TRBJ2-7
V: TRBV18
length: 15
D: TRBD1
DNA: TGTGCCAGCTCACGGGGCCGAGACAGGGGCTACGAGCAGTACTTC
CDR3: CASSRGRDRGYEQYF

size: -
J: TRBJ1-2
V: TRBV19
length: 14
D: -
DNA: TGTGCCAGGATGGAGGGCAGGGAATTGCAGGGCTACACCTTC
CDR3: CARMEGRELQGYTF

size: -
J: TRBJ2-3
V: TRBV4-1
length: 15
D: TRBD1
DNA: TGCGCCAGCAGCCTACGGGCAGGGGGTACAGATACGCAGTATTTT
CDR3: CASSLRAGGTDTQYF

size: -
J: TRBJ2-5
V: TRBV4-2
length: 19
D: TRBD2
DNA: TGTGCCAGCAGCCAGTCACCTAGCGGGGTAAAGGGGGGTCGAGAGACCCAGTACTTC
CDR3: CASSQSPSGVKGGRETQYF

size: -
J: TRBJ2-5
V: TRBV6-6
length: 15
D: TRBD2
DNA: TGTGCCAGCAGTTACTCTGGCGGGGGGGCAGAGACCCAGTACTTC
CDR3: CASSYSGGGAETQYF

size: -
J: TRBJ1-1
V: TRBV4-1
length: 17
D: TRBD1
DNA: TGCGCCAGCAGCCAACGGGACAGGGGGAATGAGGACACTGAAGCTTTCTTT
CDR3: CASSQRDRGNEDTEAFF

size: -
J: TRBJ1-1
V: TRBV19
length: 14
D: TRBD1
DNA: TGTGCCAGTAGTGCCTGGGACAGGAACACTGAAGCTTTCTTT
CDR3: CASSAWDRNTEAFF

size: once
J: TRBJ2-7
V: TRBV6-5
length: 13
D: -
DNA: TGTGCCAGCATCGACGACAGGTCCCTCGAGCAGTACTTC
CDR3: CASIDDRSLEQYF

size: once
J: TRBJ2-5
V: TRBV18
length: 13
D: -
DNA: TGTGCCAGCTCACCGGACAGCCAAGAGACCCAGTACTTC
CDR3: CASSPDSQETQYF

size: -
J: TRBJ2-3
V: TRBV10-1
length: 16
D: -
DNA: TGCGCCAGCAGTGATAACTCCGCTTCTAGCACAGATACGCAGTATTTT
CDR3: CASSDNSASSTDTQYF

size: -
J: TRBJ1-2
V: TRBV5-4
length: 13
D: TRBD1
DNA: TGTGCCAGCAGCCCGGACAGGGGCCATGGCTACACCTTC
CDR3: CASSPDRGHGYTF

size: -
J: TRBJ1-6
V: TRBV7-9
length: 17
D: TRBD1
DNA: TGTGCCAGCAGCCCCCGACAGGGGGTCGGGTTAGGATCACCCCTCCACTTT
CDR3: CASSPRQGVGLGSPLHF

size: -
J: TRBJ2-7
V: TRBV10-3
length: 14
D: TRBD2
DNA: TGTGCCTCCCGACTAGCGGGGGGCGGGAGGGAGCAGTACTTC
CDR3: CASRLAGGGREQYF

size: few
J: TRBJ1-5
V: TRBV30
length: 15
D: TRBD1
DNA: TGTGCCTGGAGGCCCGCGACAGGGCGTAATCAGCCCCAGCATTTT
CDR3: CAWRPATGRNQPQHF

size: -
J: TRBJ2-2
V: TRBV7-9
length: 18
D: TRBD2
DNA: TGTGCCAGCAGAGCACCGGGACTAGCGGGGTTGAACACCGGGGAGCTGTTTTTT
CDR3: CASRAPGLAGLNTGELFF

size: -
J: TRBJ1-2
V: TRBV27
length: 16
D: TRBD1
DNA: TGTGCCAGCACCCCCTTAGGGACAGGAAGGGCTTATGGCTACACCTTC
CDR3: CASTPLGTGRAYGYTF

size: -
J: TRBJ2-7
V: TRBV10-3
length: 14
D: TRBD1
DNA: TGTGCCATCAGTGACGCAGGGGGCGGTAAGCAGCAGTACTTC
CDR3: CAISDAGGGKQQYF

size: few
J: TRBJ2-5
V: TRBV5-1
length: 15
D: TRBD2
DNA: TGCGCCAGCAGTTCGACTAGCGGGTACCAAGAGACCCAGTACTTC
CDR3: CASSSTSGYQETQYF

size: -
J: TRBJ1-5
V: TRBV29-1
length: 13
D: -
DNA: TGCAGCGTTGTGTTCCGAGGTGACGGCCCCCAGCATTTT
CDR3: CSVVFRGDGPQHF

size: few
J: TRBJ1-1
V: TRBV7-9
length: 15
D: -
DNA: TGTGCCAGCAGCTTAATCCGCTCCGGGTCAGCTGAAGCTTTCTTT
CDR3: CASSLIRSGSAEAFF

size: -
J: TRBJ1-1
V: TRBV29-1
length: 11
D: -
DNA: TGCAGCGTTAGTCAGGACACTGAAGCTTTCTTT
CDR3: CSVSQDTEAFF

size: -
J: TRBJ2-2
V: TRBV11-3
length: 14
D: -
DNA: TGTGCCAGCAGCTTGGGAGGGAACACCGGGGAGCTGTTTTTT
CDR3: CASSLGGNTGELFF

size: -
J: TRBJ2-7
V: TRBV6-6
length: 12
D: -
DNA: TGTGCCAGCAGTTCCCTCTCCTACGAGCAGTACTTC
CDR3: CASSSLSYEQYF

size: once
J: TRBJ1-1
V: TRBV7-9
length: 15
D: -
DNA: TGTGCCAGCAGCTCTCGAAGGAGGCTGAACACTGAAGCTTTCTTT
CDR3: CASSSRRRLNTEAFF

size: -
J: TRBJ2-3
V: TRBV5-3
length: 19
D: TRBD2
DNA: TGTGCCAGAAGCTTCCAACCTAGGGCCAGCGGGGTGAGCACAGATACGCAGTATTTT
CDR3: CARSFQPRASGVSTDTQYF

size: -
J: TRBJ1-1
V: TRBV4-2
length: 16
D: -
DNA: TGTGCCAGCAGCCAAGAGCTGTTCGGGCGGGGCACTGAAGCTTTCTTT
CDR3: CASSQELFGRGTEAFF

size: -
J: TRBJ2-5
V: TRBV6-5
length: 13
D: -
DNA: TGTGCCAGCAGTTACATTATCCAAGAGACCCAGTACTTC
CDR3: CASSYIIQETQYF

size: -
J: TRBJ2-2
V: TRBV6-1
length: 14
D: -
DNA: TGTGCCAGCAGTGAATCTCAGGGAACCGGGGAGCTGTTTTTT
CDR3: CASSESQGTGELFF

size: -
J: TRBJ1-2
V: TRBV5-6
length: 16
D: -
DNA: TGTGCCAGCAGCTTGGGAACGGGGTCGGGACTATATGGCTACACCTTC
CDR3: CASSLGTGSGLYGYTF

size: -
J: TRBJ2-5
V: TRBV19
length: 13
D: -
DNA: TGTGCCAGTAGTATTGCAGGCCAAGAGACCCAGTACTTC
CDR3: CASSIAGQETQYF

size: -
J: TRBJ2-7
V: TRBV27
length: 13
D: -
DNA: TGTGCCAGCAGGGTAAGCCCCACGAGGGAGCAGTACTTC
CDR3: CASRVSPTREQYF

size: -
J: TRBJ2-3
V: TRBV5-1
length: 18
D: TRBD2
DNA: TGCGCCAGCAGCTTAAAGAGACTAGCGGGGGACAGGGGAGATACGCAGTATTTT
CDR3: CASSLKRLAGDRGDTQYF

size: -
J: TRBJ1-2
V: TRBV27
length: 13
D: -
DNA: TGTGCCAGCAGCCCCCAGGGTTACTATGGCTACACCTTC
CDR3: CASSPQGYYGYTF

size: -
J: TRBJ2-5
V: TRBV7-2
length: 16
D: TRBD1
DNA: TGTGCCAGCAGCATACTAGACAGGGGACGCTTGAAGACCCAGTACTTC
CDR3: CASSILDRGRLKTQYF

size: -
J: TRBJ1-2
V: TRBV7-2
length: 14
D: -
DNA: TGTGCCAGCAGCTGGGGTGGCAGGGTCGGTGGCTACACCTTC
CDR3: CASSWGGRVGGYTF

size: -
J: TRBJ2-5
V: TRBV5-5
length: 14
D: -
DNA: TGTGCCAGCAGCTTGGGGGACTCCAGGGAGACCCAGTACTTC
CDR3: CASSLGDSRETQYF

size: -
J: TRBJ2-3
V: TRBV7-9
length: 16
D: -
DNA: TGTGCCAGCAGCCCGCCGTTTCGGGTTGAGGTAAATACGCAGTATTTT
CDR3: CASSPPFRVEVNTQYF

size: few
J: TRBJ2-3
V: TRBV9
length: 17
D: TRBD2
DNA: TGTGCCAGCAGCGTAGAGGCGGGGGGGCCTTGGGCAGATACGCAGTATTTT
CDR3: CASSVEAGGPWADTQYF

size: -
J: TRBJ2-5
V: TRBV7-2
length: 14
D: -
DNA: TGTGCCAGCAGCTCAAGGTACCGCGGAGAGACCCAGTACTTC
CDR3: CASSSRYRGETQYF

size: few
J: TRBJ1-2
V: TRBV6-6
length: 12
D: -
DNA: TGTGCCCTAAAGGGCCGGGGGTTGGACTACACCTTC
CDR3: CALKGRGLDYTF

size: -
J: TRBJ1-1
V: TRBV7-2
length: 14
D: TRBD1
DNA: TGTGCCAGCAGCTACACAGGGGCCAACACTGAAGCTTTCTTT
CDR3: CASSYTGANTEAFF

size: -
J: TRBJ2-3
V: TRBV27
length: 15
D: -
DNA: TGTGCCAGCAGTCCCGCCGACTCTAGCACAGATACGCAGTATTTT
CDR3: CASSPADSSTDTQYF

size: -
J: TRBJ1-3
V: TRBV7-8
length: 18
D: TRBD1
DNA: TGTGCCAGCAGCTTAGCCGACAGGGCATCTCTCTCTGGAAACACCATATATTTT
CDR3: CASSLADRASLSGNTIYF

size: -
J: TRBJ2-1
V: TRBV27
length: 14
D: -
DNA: TGTGCCAGCAGTTCCCTAGGGACTTACAATGAGCAGTTCTTC
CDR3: CASSSLGTYNEQFF

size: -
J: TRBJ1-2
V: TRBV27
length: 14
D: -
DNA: TGTGCCAGCAGTTTATACAGGGACAACTATGGCTACACCTTC
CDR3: CASSLYRDNYGYTF

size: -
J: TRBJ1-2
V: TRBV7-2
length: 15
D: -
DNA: TGTGCCAGCAGCTTAGTGCTCGGGGGTGTCGTCGAATCCACCTTC
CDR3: CASSLVLGGVVESTF

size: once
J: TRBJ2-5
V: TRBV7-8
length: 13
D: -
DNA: TGTGCCAGCAGCTTAGAATCCGGAGAGACCCAGTACTTC
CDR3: CASSLESGETQYF

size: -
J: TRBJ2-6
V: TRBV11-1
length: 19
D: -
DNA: TGTGCCAGCAGCTTATCCACAGGGTACGGCTCCTCTGGGGCCAACGTCCTGACTTTC
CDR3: CASSLSTGYGSSGANVLTF

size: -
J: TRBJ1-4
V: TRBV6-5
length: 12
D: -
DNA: TGTGCCAGCAGCACGGGGTTTGAAAAACTGTTTTTT
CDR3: CASSTGFEKLFF

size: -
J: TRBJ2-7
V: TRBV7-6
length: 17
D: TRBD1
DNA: TGTGCCAGCAGCTTAGACCCCGACAGGGGTAGCTTCTACGAGCAGTACTTC
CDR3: CASSLDPDRGSFYEQYF

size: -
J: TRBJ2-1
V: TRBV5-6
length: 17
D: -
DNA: TGTGCCAGCAGCGCGGGGGTGGACAGCCAAACGACGAATGAGCAGTTCTTC
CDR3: CASSAGVDSQTTNEQFF

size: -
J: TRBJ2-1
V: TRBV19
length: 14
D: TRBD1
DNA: TGTGCCAGTAATGTCGGGACAGGGTACAATGAGCAGTTCTTC
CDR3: CASNVGTGYNEQFF